Listed below are T cell receptor beta chains from one sample, sequenced in a study of post-analysis software for immune sequencing data. TCRdb independently ran MiXCR on the PCR reads; one entry per CDR3 protein. The data show about 820,000 distinct CDR3 sequences, roughly 50% seen once. The sequencing input was blood. The source of these receptors is a girl under 18 with multiple sclerosis. Each CDR3 is given with its conserved first and last residue. D genes are given only for firm matches. Clone size is stated in some rows and not others, as once, few, many or a class when expanded.

d_call: TRBD2; v_call: TRBV5-1; cdr3_length: 18; j_call: TRBJ2-3; clone_size: -; cdr3_aa: CASSSRTSGRARTDTQYF; cdr3_nt: TGCGCCAGCAGCAGCCGGACTAGCGGGAGGGCCAGGACAGATACGCAGTATTTT
d_call: -; v_call: TRBV7-9; cdr3_length: 14; j_call: TRBJ2-5; clone_size: -; cdr3_aa: CASSLEIRGETQYF; cdr3_nt: TGTGCCAGCAGCTTGGAAATTAGAGGGGAGACCCAGTACTTC
d_call: -; v_call: TRBV7-2; cdr3_length: 15; j_call: TRBJ2-7; clone_size: -; cdr3_aa: CASSLFAGLHYEQYF; cdr3_nt: TGTGCCAGCAGTTTATTTGCGGGACTTCACTACGAGCAGTACTTC
d_call: TRBD2; v_call: TRBV29-1; cdr3_length: 13; j_call: TRBJ2-5; clone_size: few; cdr3_aa: CSTNAPGGETQYF; cdr3_nt: TGCAGCACTAATGCCCCCGGGGGGGAGACCCAGTACTTC
d_call: -; v_call: TRBV15; cdr3_length: 13; j_call: TRBJ2-5; clone_size: once; cdr3_aa: CATSGGGLETQYF; cdr3_nt: TGTGCCACCAGCGGAGGGGGGTTGGAGACCCAGTACTTC
d_call: TRBD1; v_call: TRBV5-1; cdr3_length: 15; j_call: TRBJ2-7; clone_size: -; cdr3_aa: CASSFNRDRGYEQYF; cdr3_nt: TGCGCCAGCAGCTTCAACCGGGACAGGGGCTACGAGCAGTACTTC
d_call: TRBD2; v_call: TRBV6-1; cdr3_length: 15; j_call: TRBJ2-1; clone_size: once; cdr3_aa: CASSESGASYNEQFF; cdr3_nt: TGTGCCAGCAGTGAAAGCGGGGCCTCCTACAATGAGCAGTTCTTC
d_call: -; v_call: TRBV6-5; cdr3_length: 15; j_call: TRBJ2-3; clone_size: -; cdr3_aa: CASSYGQGPSDTQYF; cdr3_nt: TGTGCCAGCAGTTACGGTCAGGGGCCATCAGATACGCAGTATTTT
d_call: -; v_call: TRBV6-6; cdr3_length: 11; j_call: TRBJ2-5; clone_size: -; cdr3_aa: CASINSETQYF; cdr3_nt: TGTGCCAGCATCAACTCAGAGACCCAGTACTTC
d_call: -; v_call: TRBV7-2; cdr3_length: 17; j_call: TRBJ1-2; clone_size: -; cdr3_aa: CASSKGSAAATIYGYTF; cdr3_nt: TGTGCCAGCAGCAAGGGGTCGGCAGCCGCGACCATCTATGGCTACACCTTC
d_call: TRBD2; v_call: TRBV29-1; cdr3_length: 14; j_call: TRBJ2-3; clone_size: -; cdr3_aa: CSVRGLAGVDTQYF; cdr3_nt: TGCAGCGTTAGAGGACTAGCCGGAGTAGATACGCAGTATTTT
d_call: TRBD1; v_call: TRBV20-1; cdr3_length: 13; j_call: TRBJ2-4; clone_size: -; cdr3_aa: CSATGQGAGEQYF; cdr3_nt: TGCAGCGCCACGGGGCAGGGGGCCGGTGAGCAGTACTTC
d_call: TRBD1; v_call: TRBV20-1; cdr3_length: 13; j_call: TRBJ2-1; clone_size: once; cdr3_aa: CSASRPGGNEQFF; cdr3_nt: TGCAGTGCTAGTAGGCCAGGGGGAAATGAGCAGTTCTTC
d_call: -; v_call: TRBV10-2; cdr3_length: 16; j_call: TRBJ2-1; clone_size: -; cdr3_aa: CASSETWMSSYNEQFF; cdr3_nt: TGCGCCAGCAGTGAGACTTGGATGAGCTCCTACAATGAGCAGTTCTTC
d_call: TRBD1; v_call: TRBV7-9; cdr3_length: 13; j_call: TRBJ2-7; clone_size: -; cdr3_aa: CASSLVPGGEQYF; cdr3_nt: TGTGCCAGCAGCTTAGTTCCAGGGGGCGAGCAGTACTTC
d_call: -; v_call: TRBV20-1; cdr3_length: 13; j_call: TRBJ2-7; clone_size: once; cdr3_aa: CSASDRPSYEQYF; cdr3_nt: TGCAGTGCTAGTGACAGGCCCTCCTACGAGCAGTACTTC
d_call: -; v_call: TRBV12-3/TRBV12-4; cdr3_length: 12; j_call: TRBJ1-1; clone_size: -; cdr3_aa: CASSLKQSGAFF; cdr3_nt: TGTGCCAGCAGTTTAAAACAGTCGGGAGCTTTCTTT
d_call: TRBD1; v_call: TRBV6-6; cdr3_length: 13; j_call: TRBJ1-5; clone_size: -; cdr3_aa: CASKRQGNQPQHF; cdr3_nt: TGTGCCAGCAAAAGACAGGGGAATCAGCCCCAGCATTTT
d_call: -; v_call: TRBV20-1; cdr3_length: 14; j_call: TRBJ1-4; clone_size: -; cdr3_aa: CRANRAGVNEKLFF; cdr3_nt: TGCAGGGCGAATCGAGCGGGAGTTAATGAAAAACTGTTTTTT
d_call: -; v_call: TRBV28; cdr3_length: 16; j_call: TRBJ2-7; clone_size: -; cdr3_aa: CASVLSDRDNSYEQYF; cdr3_nt: TGTGCCAGCGTCCTGTCGGACCGGGACAACTCCTACGAGCAGTACTTC
d_call: -; v_call: TRBV29-1; cdr3_length: 13; j_call: TRBJ1-1; clone_size: few; cdr3_aa: CRTDMDRGTEAFF; cdr3_nt: TGCAGAACCGACATGGACCGTGGAACTGAAGCTTTCTTT
d_call: -; v_call: TRBV7-9; cdr3_length: 15; j_call: TRBJ2-7; clone_size: few; cdr3_aa: CASSLAGSSSYEQYF; cdr3_nt: TGTGCCAGCAGCTTAGCGGGCAGCAGCTCCTACGAGCAGTACTTC
d_call: -; v_call: TRBV20-1; cdr3_length: 12; j_call: TRBJ1-1; clone_size: -; cdr3_aa: CSGTQGDTEAFF; cdr3_nt: TGCAGTGGTACACAGGGAGACACTGAAGCTTTCTTT